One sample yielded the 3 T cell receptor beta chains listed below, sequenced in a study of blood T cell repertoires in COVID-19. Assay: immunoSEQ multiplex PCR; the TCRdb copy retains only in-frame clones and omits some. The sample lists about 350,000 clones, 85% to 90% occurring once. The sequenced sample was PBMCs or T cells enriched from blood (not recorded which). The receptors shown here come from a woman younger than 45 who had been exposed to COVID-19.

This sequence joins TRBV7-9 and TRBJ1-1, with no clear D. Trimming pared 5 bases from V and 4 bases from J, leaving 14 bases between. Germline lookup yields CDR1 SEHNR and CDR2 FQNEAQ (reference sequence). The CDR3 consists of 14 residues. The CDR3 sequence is CASSPEDGSTEAFF. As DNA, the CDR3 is TGTGCCAGCAGCCCGGAGGATGGGAGCACTGAAGCTTTCTTT.

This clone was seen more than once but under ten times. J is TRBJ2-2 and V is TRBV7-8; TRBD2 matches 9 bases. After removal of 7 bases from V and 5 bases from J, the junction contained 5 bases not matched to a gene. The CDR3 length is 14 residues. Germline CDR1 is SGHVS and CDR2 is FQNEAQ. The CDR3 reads CASTAGGPTGELFF. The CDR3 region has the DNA TGTGCCAGCACGGCGGGAGGGCCAACCGGGGAGCTGTTTTTT.

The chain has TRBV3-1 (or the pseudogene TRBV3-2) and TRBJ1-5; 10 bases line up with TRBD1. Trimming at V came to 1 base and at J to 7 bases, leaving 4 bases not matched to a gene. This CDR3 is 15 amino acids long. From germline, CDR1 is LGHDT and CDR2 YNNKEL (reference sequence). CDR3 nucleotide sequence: TGTGCCAGCAGCCAAGGAAGGACAGGGGGACAGCCCCAGCATTTT. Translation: CASSQGRTGGQPQHF.